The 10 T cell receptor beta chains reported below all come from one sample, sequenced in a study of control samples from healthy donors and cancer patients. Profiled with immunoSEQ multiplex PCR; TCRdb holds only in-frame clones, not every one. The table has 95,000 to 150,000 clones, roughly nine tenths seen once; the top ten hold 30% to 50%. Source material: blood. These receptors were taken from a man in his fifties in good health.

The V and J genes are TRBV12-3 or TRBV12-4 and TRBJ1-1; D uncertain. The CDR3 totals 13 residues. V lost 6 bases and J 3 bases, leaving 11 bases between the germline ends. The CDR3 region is CASSPYGDTEAFF. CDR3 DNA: TGTGCCAGCAGCCCCTACGGGGACACTGAAGCTTTCTTT.

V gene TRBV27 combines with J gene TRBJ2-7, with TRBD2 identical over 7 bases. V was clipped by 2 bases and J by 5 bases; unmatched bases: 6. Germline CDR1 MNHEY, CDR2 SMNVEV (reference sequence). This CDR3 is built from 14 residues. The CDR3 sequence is CASSLKGGVDEQYF. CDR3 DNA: TGTGCCAGCAGTTTAAAGGGAGGGGTTGACGAGCAGTACTTC.

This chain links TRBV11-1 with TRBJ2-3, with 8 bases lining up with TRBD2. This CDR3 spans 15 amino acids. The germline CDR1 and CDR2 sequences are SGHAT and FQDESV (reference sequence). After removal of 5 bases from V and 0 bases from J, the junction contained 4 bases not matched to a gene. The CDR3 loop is CASSRLAISTDTQYF. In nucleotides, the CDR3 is TGTGCCAGCAGCCGACTAGCGATTAGCACAGATACGCAGTATTTT.

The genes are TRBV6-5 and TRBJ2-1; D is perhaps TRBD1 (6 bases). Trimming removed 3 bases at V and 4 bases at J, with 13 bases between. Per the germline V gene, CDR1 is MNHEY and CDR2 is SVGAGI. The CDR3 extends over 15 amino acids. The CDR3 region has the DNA TGTGCCAGCAGTTATGGCAGGGGTTTATACAATGAGCAGTTCTTC. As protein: CASSYGRGLYNEQFF.

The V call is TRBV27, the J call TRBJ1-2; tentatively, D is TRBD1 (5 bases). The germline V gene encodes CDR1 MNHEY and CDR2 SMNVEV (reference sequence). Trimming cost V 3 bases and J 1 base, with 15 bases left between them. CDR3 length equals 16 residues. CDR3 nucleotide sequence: TGTGCCAGCAGTTTGGCAGGGACCTTGGGTAACTATGGCTACACCTTC. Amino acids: CASSLAGTLGNYGYTF.

Here the CDR3 reads CASSSVHGSGGAETQYF. CDR3 in DNA: TGTGCCAGCAGCTCGGTTCACGGATCAGGGGGCGCCGAGACCCAGTACTTC. This rearrangement joins TRBV7-2 to TRBJ2-5; 8 bases agree with TRBD1. V was pared by 4 bases and J by 5 bases, with 15 bases of the junction left unmatched. The CDR3 runs to 17 residues. Germline CDR1 and CDR2: SGHTA and FQGNSA.

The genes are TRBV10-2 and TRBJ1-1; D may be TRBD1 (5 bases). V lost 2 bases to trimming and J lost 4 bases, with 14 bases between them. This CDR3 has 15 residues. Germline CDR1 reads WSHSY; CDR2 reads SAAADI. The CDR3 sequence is CASSEPVGEITEAFF. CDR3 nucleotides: TGCGCCAGCAGTGAGCCTGTGGGGGAGATCACTGAAGCTTTCTTT.

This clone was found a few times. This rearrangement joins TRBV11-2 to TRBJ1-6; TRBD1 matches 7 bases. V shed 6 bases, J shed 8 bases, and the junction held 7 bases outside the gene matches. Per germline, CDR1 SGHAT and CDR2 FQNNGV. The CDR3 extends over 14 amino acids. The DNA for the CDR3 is TGTGCCAGCAGGACAGGGACGAATTATTCACCCCTCCACTTT. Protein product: CASRTGTNYSPLHF. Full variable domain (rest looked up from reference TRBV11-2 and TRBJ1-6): EAGVAQSPRYKIIEKRQSVAFWCNPISGHATLYWYQQILGQGPKLLIQFQNNGVVDDSQLPKDRFSAERLKGVDSTLKIQPAKLEDSAVYLCASRTGTNYSPLHFGNGTRLTVT.

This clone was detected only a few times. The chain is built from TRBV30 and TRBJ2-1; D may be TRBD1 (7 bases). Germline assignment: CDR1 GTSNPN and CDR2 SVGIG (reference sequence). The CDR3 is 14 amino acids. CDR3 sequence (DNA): TGTGCTCGTACGGAGGGGGCGCAATACAATGAGCAGTTCTTC. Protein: CARTEGAQYNEQFF.

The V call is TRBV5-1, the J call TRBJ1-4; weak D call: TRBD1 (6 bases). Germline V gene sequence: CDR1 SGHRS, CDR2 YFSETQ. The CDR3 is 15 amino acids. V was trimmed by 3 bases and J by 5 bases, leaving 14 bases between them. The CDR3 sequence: CASSYGYRGNEKLFF. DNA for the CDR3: TGCGCCAGCAGCTATGGATATAGGGGGAATGAAAAACTGTTTTTT.